Many counts were recorded for the clone carrying this T cell receptor (beta chain). Its target is not known. The sample comes from a study of T cell repertoires in cytomegalovirus infection. Study background: CMV infection and matching HLA type were both indicated by public TCR beta signatures.

CDR1 and CDR2 (germline): WSHSY, SAAADI. The CDR3 sequence is 15 residues long. V lost 4 bases and J lost 0, with 7 bases in between. TCRdb re-called the reads with MiXCR, one entry per CDR3 protein. This sample has just under 300,000 distinct CDR3 sequences, with around 9.1% found just once. Findings and limits, study-wide: People with CMV and the relevant HLA were identified by cumulative public TCR beta family frequency. Ex vivo, HLA-C-restricted CMV-specific TCR beta clonotypes prevailed over the rest of the response.

This clonotype was sampled from a human donor in good health (CMV status not recorded). Some clones in this sample may be carry-over from other donors' samples. Sequencing was done on a sample of PBMCs. This rearrangement joins TRBV10-2 to TRBJ1-6; D is unresolved. The CDR3 nucleotides are TGCGCCAGCAGTGTCCAGAGCTCCTATAATTCACCCCTCCACTTT. This encodes CASSVQSSYNSPLHF.